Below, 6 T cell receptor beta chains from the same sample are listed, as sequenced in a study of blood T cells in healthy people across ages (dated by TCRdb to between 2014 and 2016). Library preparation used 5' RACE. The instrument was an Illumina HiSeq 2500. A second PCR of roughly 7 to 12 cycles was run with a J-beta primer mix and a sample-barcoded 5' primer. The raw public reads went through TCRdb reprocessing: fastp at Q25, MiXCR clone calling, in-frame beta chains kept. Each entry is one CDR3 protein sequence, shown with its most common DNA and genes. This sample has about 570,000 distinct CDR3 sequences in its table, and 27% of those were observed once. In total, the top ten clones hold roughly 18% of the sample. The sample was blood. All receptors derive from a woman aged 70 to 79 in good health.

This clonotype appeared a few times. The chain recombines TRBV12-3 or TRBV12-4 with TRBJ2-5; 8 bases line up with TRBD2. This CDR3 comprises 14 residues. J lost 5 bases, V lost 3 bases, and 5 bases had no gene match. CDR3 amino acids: CASSLLAGRETQYF. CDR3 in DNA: TGTGCCAGCAGTTTGTTAGCGGGGAGGGAGACCCAGTACTTC.

The DNA of the CDR3 is TGTGCCAGCAGTGGAAACCCCGAGCGGGGGCTCTCCTACGAGCAGTACTTC. Protein sequence: CASSGNPERGLSYEQYF. The chain recombines TRBV25-1 with TRBJ2-5, with 8 nucleotides matching TRBD2. The J call may not be correct, given that the DNA end is closer to TRBJ2-7. The CDR3 is 17 amino acids. From germline, CDR1 is MGHDK and CDR2 SYGVNS.

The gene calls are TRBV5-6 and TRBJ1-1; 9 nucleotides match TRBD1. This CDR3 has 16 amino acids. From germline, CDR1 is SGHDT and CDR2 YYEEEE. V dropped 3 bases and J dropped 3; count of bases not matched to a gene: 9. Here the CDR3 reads CASSSVPGQGYTEAFF. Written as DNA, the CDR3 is TGTGCCAGCAGCTCGGTCCCGGGACAGGGATACACTGAAGCTTTCTTT.

CDR3 coding DNA: TGCGCCAGCAGCCGGGGCGGAGCAAACTACGAGCAGTACTTC. It encodes CASSRGGANYEQYF. V and J are TRBV5-1 and TRBJ2-7, with D possibly being TRBD1 or TRBD2 (5 bases each). The CDR3 runs 14 residues. Germline V lookup: CDR1 SGHRS, CDR2 YFSETQ. Trimming cost V 4 bases and J 3 bases, with 14 bases left between them.

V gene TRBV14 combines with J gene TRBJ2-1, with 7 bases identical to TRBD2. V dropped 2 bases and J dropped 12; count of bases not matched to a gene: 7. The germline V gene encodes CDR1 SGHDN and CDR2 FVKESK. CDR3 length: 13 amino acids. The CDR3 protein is CASSQRTRAGQFF. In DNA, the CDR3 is TGTGCCAGCAGCCAACGGACTAGAGCGGGGCAGTTCTTC.

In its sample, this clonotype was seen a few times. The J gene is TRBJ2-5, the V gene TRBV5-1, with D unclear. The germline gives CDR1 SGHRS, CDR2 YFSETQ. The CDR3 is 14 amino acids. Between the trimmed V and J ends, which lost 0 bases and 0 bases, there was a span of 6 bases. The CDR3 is CASSLVGDQETQYF. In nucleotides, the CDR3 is TGCGCCAGCAGCTTGGTTGGGGACCAAGAGACCCAGTACTTC. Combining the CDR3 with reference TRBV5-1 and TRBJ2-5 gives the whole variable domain KAGVTQTPRYLIKTRGQQVTLSCSPISGHRSVSWYQQTPGQGLQFLFEYFSETQRNKGNFPGRFSGRQFSNSRSEMNVSTLELGDSALYLCASSLVGDQETQYFGPGTRLLVL.